This TCR beta chain was captured by sequencing in a study of cytomegalovirus exposure and HLA in healthy donors. Study summary: From HLA-typed donors, an early data release held some 80 million unique TCRs.

Primers included in the PCR were 60 Vbeta and 13 Jbeta primers. Data came from immunoSEQ multiplex PCR; TCRdb stores just in-frame clones and leaves some out. The table shows some 130,000 clones, with over 75% occurring only once. Study conclusions and caveats: A later analysis linked a missense DCLRE1C variant to TCR beta V- and J-gene trimming. CMV serostatus stood as the only immune exposure information on hand.

With V trimmed by 3 bases and J by 3 bases, 8 bases remained unmatched. The germline CDR1 and CDR2 sequences are KGHSH and LQKENI. The CDR3 has 15 amino acids. A note on this clone: Its antigen remains unidentified.

Sequencing was performed on PBMCs. The V and J genes are TRBV18 and TRBJ2-7; 7 nucleotides line up with TRBD2. The TCR sequence derives from a man under 40 in good health. CDR3 protein: CASSPSSAGNYEQYF. The CDR3 DNA sequence: TGTGCCAGCTCACCGAGTTCAGCGGGGAACTACGAGCAGTACTTC. Supplemented by reference TRBV18 and TRBJ2-7, the full variable domain reads NAGVMQNPRHLVRRRGQEARLRCSPMKGHSHVYWYRQLPEEGLKFMVYLQKENIIDESGMPKERFSAEFPKEGPSILRIQQVVRGDSAAYFCASSPSSAGNYEQYFGPGTRLTVT.